This TCR beta chain was documented in a study of blood T cell repertoires in COVID-19. Study-wide context: The analysed material was cDNA or gDNA that came from T cells, B-cell-depleted T cells, or PBMCs.

In the original processing: Reference gene primer amplification in the assay estimated nucleated cell counts. Sequenced by immunoSEQ multiplex PCR; TCRdb stores in-frame clones only, minus some. The V and J calls and clone size are taken from that table; D and trimming were inferred from the DNA. The sample has some 200,000 clones; 80% to 90% are singletons. CDR3 length: 16 amino acids. Germline values: CDR1 SGHTS, CDR2 YDEGEE. V lost 4 bases, J lost 4 bases, and 20 bases lay in between. The rearrangement joins TRBV5-8 to TRBJ1-2, with D hard to call. This receptor was taken from a man aged 35 to 55 who had recovered from COVID-19. Sequencing was done on a sample of PBMCs or T cells enriched from blood (not recorded which). CDR3 bases: TGTGCCAGCAGCCAATTCACCGGAGTTCCTACCTATGGCTACACCTTC. Its translation is CASSQFTGVPTYGYTF.